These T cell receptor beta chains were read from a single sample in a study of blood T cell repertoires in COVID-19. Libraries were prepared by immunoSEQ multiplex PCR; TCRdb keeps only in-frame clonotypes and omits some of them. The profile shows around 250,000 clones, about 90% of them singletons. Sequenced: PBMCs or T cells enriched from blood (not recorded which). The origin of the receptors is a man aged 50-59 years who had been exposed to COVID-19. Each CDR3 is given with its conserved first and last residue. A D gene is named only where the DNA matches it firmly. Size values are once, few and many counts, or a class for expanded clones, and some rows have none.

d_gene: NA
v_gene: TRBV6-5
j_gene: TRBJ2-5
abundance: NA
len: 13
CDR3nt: TGTGCCAGCACCCGGAGTATCTTCAGGACCCAGTACTTC
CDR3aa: CASTRSIFRTQYF

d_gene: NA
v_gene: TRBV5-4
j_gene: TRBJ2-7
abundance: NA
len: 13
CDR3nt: TGTGCCAGCAGCTTGTGGCAGGGGAACGAGCAGTACTTC
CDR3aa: CASSLWQGNEQYF

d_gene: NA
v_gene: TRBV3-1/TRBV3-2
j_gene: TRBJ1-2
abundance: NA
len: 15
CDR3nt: TGTGCCAGCAGCCAAGATCTCACAGGAAACTATGGCTACACCTTC
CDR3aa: CASSQDLTGNYGYTF

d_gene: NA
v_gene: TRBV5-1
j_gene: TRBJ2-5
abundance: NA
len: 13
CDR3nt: TGCGCCAGCAGCTTGGGAGTGCAAGAGACCCAGTACTTC
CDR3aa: CASSLGVQETQYF

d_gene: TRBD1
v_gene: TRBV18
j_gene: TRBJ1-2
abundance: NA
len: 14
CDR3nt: TGTGCCAGCTCACTCGGGACAGGCATCTATGGCTACACCTTC
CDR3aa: CASSLGTGIYGYTF

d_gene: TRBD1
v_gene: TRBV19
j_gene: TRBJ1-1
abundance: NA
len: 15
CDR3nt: TGTGCCAGTAGTATTCGGGACAGGATGAACACTGAAGCTTTCTTT
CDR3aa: CASSIRDRMNTEAFF

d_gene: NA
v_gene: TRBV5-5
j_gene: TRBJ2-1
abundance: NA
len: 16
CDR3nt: TGTGCCAGCAGCTTAGGCCAAGCGAGCTCCTACAATGAGCAGTTCTTC
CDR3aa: CASSLGQASSYNEQFF

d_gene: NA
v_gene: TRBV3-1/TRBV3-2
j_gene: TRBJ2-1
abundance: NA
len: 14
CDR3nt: TGTGCCAGCAGCCCGGTGGGCGGGGTGAATGAGCAGTTCTTC
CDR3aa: CASSPVGGVNEQFF

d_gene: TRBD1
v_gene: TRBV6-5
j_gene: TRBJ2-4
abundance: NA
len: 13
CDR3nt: TGTGCCAGCAGGGACAGGGGCCAAAACATTCAGTACTTC
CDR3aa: CASRDRGQNIQYF

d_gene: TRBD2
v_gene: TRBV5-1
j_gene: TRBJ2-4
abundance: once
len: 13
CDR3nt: TGCGCCAGCAGCCCTGGGACTAGGAACATTCAGTACTTC
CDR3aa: CASSPGTRNIQYF

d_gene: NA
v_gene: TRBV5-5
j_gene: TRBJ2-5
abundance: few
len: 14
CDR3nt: TGTGCCAGCAGCTTGTCCGGGGGTTCGGAGACCCAGTACTTC
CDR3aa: CASSLSGGSETQYF

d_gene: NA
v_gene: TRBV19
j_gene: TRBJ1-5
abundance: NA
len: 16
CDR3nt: TGTGCCAGTAGTGTCCTTGGACACGCGAGCAATCAGCCCCAGCATTTT
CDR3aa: CASSVLGHASNQPQHF

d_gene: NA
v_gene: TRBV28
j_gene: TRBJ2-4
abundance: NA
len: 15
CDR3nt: TGTGCCAGCAGTTCCCCCCCTACAGCCAAAAACATTCAGTACTTC
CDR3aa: CASSSPPTAKNIQYF

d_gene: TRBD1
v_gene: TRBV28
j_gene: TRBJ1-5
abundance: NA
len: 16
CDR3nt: TGTGCCAGCAGTTGGACAGGGGGCCCAAGCAATCAGCCCCAGCATTTT
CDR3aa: CASSWTGGPSNQPQHF

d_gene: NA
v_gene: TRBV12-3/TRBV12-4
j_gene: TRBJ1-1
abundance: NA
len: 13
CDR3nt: TGTGCCAGCAGTTTCGGCGGCTCGGGGGTGGCTTTCTTT
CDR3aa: CASSFGGSGVAFF

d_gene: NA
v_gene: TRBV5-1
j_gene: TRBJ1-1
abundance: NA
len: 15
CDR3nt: TGCGCCAGCAGCCCCGAGGCCGGGGTGACGGGTGAAGCTTTCTTT
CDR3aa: CASSPEAGVTGEAFF

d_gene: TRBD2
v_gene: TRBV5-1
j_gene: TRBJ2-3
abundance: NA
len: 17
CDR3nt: TGCGCCAGCAGCTTGGACCCACTAGCGGGAGGACAAGATACGCAGTATTTT
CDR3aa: CASSLDPLAGGQDTQYF

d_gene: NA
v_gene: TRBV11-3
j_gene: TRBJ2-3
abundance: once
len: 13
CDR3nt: TGTGCCAGCAGCTCCGTACGGGGGAATACGCAGTATTTT
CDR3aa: CASSSVRGNTQYF

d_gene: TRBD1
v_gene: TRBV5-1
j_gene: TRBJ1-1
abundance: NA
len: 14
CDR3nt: TGCGCCAGCAGCCCGGACAGGGCGTCCACTGAAGCTTTCTTT
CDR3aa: CASSPDRASTEAFF

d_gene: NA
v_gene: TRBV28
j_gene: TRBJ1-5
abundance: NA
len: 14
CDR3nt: TGTGCCAGCGAAAGCCCAAGAAGCAATCAGCCCCAGCATTTT
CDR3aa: CASESPRSNQPQHF

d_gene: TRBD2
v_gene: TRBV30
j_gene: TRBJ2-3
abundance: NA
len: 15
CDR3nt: TGTGCCTGGAGGGAGGGACTAGCCGGCACAGATACGCAGTATTTT
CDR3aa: CAWREGLAGTDTQYF

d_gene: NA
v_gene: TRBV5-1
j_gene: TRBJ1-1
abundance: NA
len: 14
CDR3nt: TGCGCCAGCAGCCTTCAGGTCATGAACACTGAAGCTTTCTTT
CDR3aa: CASSLQVMNTEAFF

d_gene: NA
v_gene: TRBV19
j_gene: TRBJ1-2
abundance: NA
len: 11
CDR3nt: TGTGCCACCGGCGGCTCCTATGGCTACACCTTC
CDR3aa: CATGGSYGYTF

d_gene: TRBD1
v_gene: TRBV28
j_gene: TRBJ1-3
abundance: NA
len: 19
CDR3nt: TGTGCCAGCAGCCCACTCGGGACAGGGGGCGTAGGTTGGGGAAACACCATATATTTT
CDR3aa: CASSPLGTGGVGWGNTIYF

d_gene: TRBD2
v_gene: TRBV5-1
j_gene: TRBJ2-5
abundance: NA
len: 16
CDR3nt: TGCGCCAGCAGCTTGTCGGGACTAGCGGGTCGGGAGACCCAGTACTTC
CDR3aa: CASSLSGLAGRETQYF

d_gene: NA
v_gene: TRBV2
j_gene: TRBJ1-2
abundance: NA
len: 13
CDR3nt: TGTGCCAGCAGTGTCGAGGGCCTCTATGGCTACACCTTC
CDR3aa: CASSVEGLYGYTF

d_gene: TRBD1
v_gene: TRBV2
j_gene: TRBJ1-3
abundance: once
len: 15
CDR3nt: TGTGCCAGCAGTTCCCACGGACAGGGGGGAAACACCATATATTTT
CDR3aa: CASSSHGQGGNTIYF

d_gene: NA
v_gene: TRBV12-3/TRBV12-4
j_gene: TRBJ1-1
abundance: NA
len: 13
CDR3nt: TGTGCCAGCAGCCCCGCCCCGAGCACTGAAGCTTTCTTT
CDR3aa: CASSPAPSTEAFF

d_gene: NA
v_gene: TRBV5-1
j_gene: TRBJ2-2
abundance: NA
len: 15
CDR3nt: TGCGCCAGCAGCCTCGGGACACTGAACACCGGGGAGCTGTTTTTT
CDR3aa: CASSLGTLNTGELFF

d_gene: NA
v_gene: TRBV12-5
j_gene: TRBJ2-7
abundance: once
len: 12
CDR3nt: TGTGCTAGTGGTTTGAATTCGGGCGAGCAGTACTTC
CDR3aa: CASGLNSGEQYF

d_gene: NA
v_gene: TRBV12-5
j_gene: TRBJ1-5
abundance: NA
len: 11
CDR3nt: TGTGCTAGTGGTTTTGAGGAGCCCCAGCATTTT
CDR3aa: CASGFEEPQHF

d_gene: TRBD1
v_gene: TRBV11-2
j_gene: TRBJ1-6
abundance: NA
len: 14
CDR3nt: TGTGCCAGCAGCCGTACAGGGGTGGATTCACCCCTCCACTTT
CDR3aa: CASSRTGVDSPLHF

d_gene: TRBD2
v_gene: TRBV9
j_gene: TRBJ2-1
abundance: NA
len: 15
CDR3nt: TGTGCCAGCAGCGGGGGACTAGCGGGCTACAATGAGCAGTTCTTC
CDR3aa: CASSGGLAGYNEQFF

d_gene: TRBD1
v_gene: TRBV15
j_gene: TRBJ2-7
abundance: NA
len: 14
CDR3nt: TGTGCCACCAGATTACCGGGACAGCCCTACGAGCAGTACTTC
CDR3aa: CATRLPGQPYEQYF

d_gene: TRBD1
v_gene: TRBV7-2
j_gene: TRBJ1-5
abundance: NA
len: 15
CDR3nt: TGTGCCAGCAGCTCACGGACAGGGGGCGAACAGCCCCAGCATTTT
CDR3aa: CASSSRTGGEQPQHF

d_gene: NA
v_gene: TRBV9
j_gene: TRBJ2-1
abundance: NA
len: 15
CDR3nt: TGTGCCAGCAGCCCCTCGGGTGATGAGTACAATGAGCAGTTCTTC
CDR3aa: CASSPSGDEYNEQFF

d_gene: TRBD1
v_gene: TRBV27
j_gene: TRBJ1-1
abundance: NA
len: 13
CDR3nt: TGTGCCAGCAGGACAGGGGGGAACACTGAAGCTTTCTTT
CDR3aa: CASRTGGNTEAFF

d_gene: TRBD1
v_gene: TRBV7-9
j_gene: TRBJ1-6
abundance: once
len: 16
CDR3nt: TGTGCCAGCAGCTTTAGGACAGGGCCAGCTAATTCACCCCTCCACTTT
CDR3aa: CASSFRTGPANSPLHF

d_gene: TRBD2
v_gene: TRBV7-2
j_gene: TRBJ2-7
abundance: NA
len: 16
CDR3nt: TGTGCCAGCAGCTTAGCTTGGGCGGGGGGCATCTACGAGCAGTACTTC
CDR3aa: CASSLAWAGGIYEQYF

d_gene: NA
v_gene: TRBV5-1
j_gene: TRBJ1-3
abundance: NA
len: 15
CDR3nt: TGCGCCAGCAGCTTACAGCCAATCTCTGGAAACACCATATATTTT
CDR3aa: CASSLQPISGNTIYF

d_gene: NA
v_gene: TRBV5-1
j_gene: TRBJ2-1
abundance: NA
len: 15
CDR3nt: TGCGCCAGCAGCTTGGTAGCGGACGCATACAATGAGCAGTTCTTC
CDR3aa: CASSLVADAYNEQFF

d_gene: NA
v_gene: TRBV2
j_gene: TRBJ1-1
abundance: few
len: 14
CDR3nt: TGTGCCAGCAGTGTTGAGGACAACTCGGGCGGTGGTTTCTTT
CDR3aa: CASSVEDNSGGGFF

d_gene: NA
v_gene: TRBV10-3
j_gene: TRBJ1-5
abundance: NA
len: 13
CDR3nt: TGTGCCATCAGTGACTCCGAGGGTCAGCCCCAGCATTTT
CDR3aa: CAISDSEGQPQHF

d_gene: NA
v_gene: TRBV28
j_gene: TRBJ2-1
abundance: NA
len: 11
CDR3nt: TGTGCCAGCAGCCCCCCCGGTGAGCAGTTCTTC
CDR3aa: CASSPPGEQFF